The present T cell receptor beta chain was sequenced within a study of Ad26.COV2.S vaccination and SARS-CoV-2 variants. As to this clone: Antigen unknown.

Germline values: CDR1 LGHDT, CDR2 YNNKEL (reference sequence). The V segment lost 5 bases and the J segment 0 bases; nucleotides outside the gene matches: 9. CDR3 length equals 18 residues. Some clones are missing from TCRdb's copy, which holds only in-frame ones; the method was immunoSEQ multiplex PCR. Of some 350,000 clones in the sample, 92% were seen once. Study-wide points: Breadth and depth estimates from TCRs may understate total T cell responses. Vaccinated and placebo-treated recipients had similar non-spike TCR breadth. The study found higher spike-specific TCR breadth in vaccine than placebo recipients. After vaccination, reports described spike-specific CD8+ and CD4+ T cell responses as showing substantial breadth.

The chain is built from TRBV3-1 (or the pseudogene TRBV3-2) and TRBJ2-1, with 11 bases that match TRBD2. The sample was peripheral blood, taken after recovery from COVID-19. The receptor comes from a human donor who had recovered from COVID-19. The CDR3 spells CASSATSGGSSSYNEQFF. The CDR3 bases are TGTGCCAGCAGCGCCACTAGCGGGGGATCAAGCTCCTACAATGAGCAGTTCTTC.